Each of the 14 T cell receptor beta chains below was sequenced from the same sample in a study of CD8 T cells in ankylosing spondylitis. TCRdb ran MiXCR on the 5' RACE reads and lists one entry per CDR3 protein. The data contain 200,000 to 300,000 distinct CDR3 sequences, 20% to 30% of them singletons. Sequencing was done on a sample of blood, either unsorted or a sorted T cell fraction (not recorded which). Receptors originate from a male donor with ankylosing spondylitis or in good health (not recorded which).

This clonotype was detected ten times or more. The chain uses TRBV10-3 and TRBJ2-1; possible D gene TRBD2, 5 bases. This CDR3 is 18 amino acids long. The V gene lost 7 bases and the J gene lost 0 bases, with 22 bases spanning the gap. Germline lookup yields CDR1 ENHRY and CDR2 SYGVKD. CDR3 sequence: CAITPRGFLASSYNEQFF. The CDR3 coding sequence is TGTGCCATCACGCCCCGGGGATTCCTAGCTAGCTCCTACAATGAGCAGTTCTTC.

This clonotype was found many times. This rearrangement joins TRBV7-9 to TRBJ1-6, with D tentatively TRBD1 (6 bases). Trimming removed 7 bases from V and 7 bases from J, with 11 bases in between. This CDR3 spans 13 amino acids. From germline, CDR1 is SEHNR and CDR2 FQNEAQ (reference sequence). CDR3 sequence reads: CASTLTGNSPLHF. For the CDR3, the DNA is TGTGCCAGCACCCTCACAGGGAATTCACCCCTCCACTTT.

The chain carries TRBV7-2 and TRBJ2-7; 9 bases map to TRBD2. Germline V gives CDR1 SGHTA, CDR2 FQGNSA. Unmatched junction bases numbered 7, after V lost 3 bases and J lost 7 bases. CDR3 length: 14 residues. Written as DNA, the CDR3 is TGTGCCAGCAGCTTCATGGCGGGGGGGCGAGAGCAGTACTTC. Translated, it gives CASSFMAGGREQYF. Combining the CDR3 with reference TRBV7-2 and TRBJ2-7 gives the whole variable domain GAGVSQSPSNKVTEKGKDVELRCDPISGHTALYWYRQSLGQGLEFLIYFQGNSAPDKSGLPSDRFSAERTGGSVSTLTIQRTQQEDSAVYLCASSFMAGGREQYFGPGTRLTVT.

This clonotype came up many times. The chain links TRBV7-6 to TRBJ2-7; TRBD1 agrees at 11 bases. J was trimmed by 6 bases and V by 2 bases; bases with no gene match: 9. The V gene's germline CDR1 is SGHVS and CDR2 FNYEAQ. CDR3 length: 16 amino acids. The CDR3 region is CASSLIGGQGASEQYF. The CDR3 DNA sequence: TGTGCCAGCAGCTTAATAGGTGGACAGGGGGCCTCCGAGCAGTACTTC. The variable domain in full, with the rest retrieved from reference TRBV7-6 and TRBJ2-7, is GAGVSQSPRYKVTKRGQDVALRCDPISGHVSLYWYRQALGQGPEFLTYFNYEAQQDKSGLPNDRFSAERPEGSISTLTIQRTEQRDSAMYRCASSLIGGQGASEQYFGPGTRLTVT.

The sample holds many counts of this clonotype. This chain uses TRBV28 with TRBJ2-4; TRBD1 might be the D (5 bases). The CDR3 sequence is 15 residues long. Per the germline V gene, CDR1 is MDHEN and CDR2 is SYDVKM. Trimming removed 8 bases from V and 7 bases from J, with 21 bases in between. Here the CDR3 reads CASGPFLRKGNIQYF. CDR3 in DNA: TGTGCCAGCGGTCCTTTCCTACGCAAGGGGAACATTCAGTACTTC.

The rearrangement joins TRBV7-2 to TRBJ1-2; 7 nucleotides agree with TRBD1. V gave up 5 bases and J gave up 7 bases; unmatched junction bases: 10. Germline-derived CDR1 and CDR2 are SGHTA and FQGNSA. The CDR3 sequence is 14 residues long. CDR3 DNA: TGTGCCAGCAGCACCCGACAGGGATCGGCTGGCTACACCTTC. Its protein is CASSTRQGSAGYTF.

The table lists this clonotype with many counts. The J gene is TRBJ2-3, the V gene TRBV20-1; D is possibly TRBD2 (5 bases). CDR1 and CDR2 from the germline V gene are DFQATT and SNEGSKA (reference sequence). This CDR3 comprises 15 residues. Trimming removed 5 bases from V and 0 bases from J, with 15 bases in between. The DNA of the CDR3 is TGCAGTGCTCCCTCCTCTAGCAGGAGCACAGATACGCAGTATTTT. This translates into CSAPSSSRSTDTQYF.

This rearrangement joins TRBV10-3 to TRBJ2-7; TRBD2 is a possible D gene (6 bases). Germline V gene sequence: CDR1 ENHRY, CDR2 SYGVKD. V lost 0 bases to trimming and J lost 7 bases, with 7 bases between them. The CDR3 runs to 12 residues. The CDR3 DNA is TGTGCCATCAGTGAGTCCGGGGGAGAGCAGTACTTC. Its protein is CAISESGGEQYF.

This clonotype appeared many times. The CDR3 DNA follows: TGTGCCAGCAGCCCCAGCCCGGGACAGACCACCTACGAGCAGTACTTC. Its protein is CASSPSPGQTTYEQYF. The V call is TRBV5-6, the J call TRBJ2-7; 7 bases are a match to TRBD1. The CDR3 length is 16 residues. CDR1 is SGHDT, CDR2 YYEEEE, per germline. V was pared by 4 bases and J by 2 bases, with 12 bases of the junction left unmatched.

The table lists this clonotype with many counts. The rearrangement links TRBV29-1 to TRBJ1-1; D not resolved. Germline-derived CDR1 and CDR2 are SQVTM and ANQGSEA. V was clipped by 4 bases and J by 0 bases, with 12 bases between them. CDR3 size: 14 residues. The DNA of the CDR3 is TGCAGCGTTGTACCAGAGCACATGAACACTGAAGCTTTCTTT. Protein sequence: CSVVPEHMNTEAFF.

In this sample, this clonotype turned up a few times. The V call is TRBV7-2, the J call TRBJ2-3; D is uncertain. CDR1 is SGHTA, CDR2 FQGNSA, per germline. The CDR3 spans 15 residues. V shed 5 bases and J shed 2 bases, with 14 bases lying between them. The CDR3 loop reads CASSLRRPNTDTQYF. The CDR3 nucleotides read TGTGCCAGCAGCCTAAGACGTCCCAACACAGATACGCAGTATTTT.

This clonotype was recorded at least ten times. The rearrangement joins TRBV11-1 to TRBJ2-1, with 10 bases fitting TRBD2. The CDR3 is 15 amino acids. V was clipped by 2 bases and J by 10 bases; unmatched bases: 8. The V gene's germline CDR1 is SGHAT and CDR2 FQDESV (reference sequence). The CDR3 protein is CASSLISGGAGEQFF. CDR3 sequence (DNA): TGTGCCAGCAGCTTAATCAGCGGGGGGGCAGGGGAGCAGTTCTTC.

This rearrangement joins TRBV12-3 or TRBV12-4 to TRBJ2-2, with unresolved D. The CDR3 has 14 amino acids. V was shortened by 6 bases and J by 7 bases, with 15 bases between the two germline ends. The DNA of the CDR3 is TGTGCCAGCAGCGTCGACCCCGCAGGCGGGGAGCTGTTTTTT. Amino acid sequence: CASSVDPAGGELFF.

The chain couples TRBV10-3 to TRBJ2-1; 12 bases are a match to TRBD2. V shed 6 bases, J shed 12 bases, and the junction held 3 bases outside the gene matches. Germline lookup yields CDR1 ENHRY and CDR2 SYGVKD. The length of the CDR3 is 12 residues. The CDR3 DNA reads as TGTGCCATCAGATCTAGCGGGGGGGCGCAGTTCTTC. This gives the protein CAIRSSGGAQFF.